The clone carrying this T cell receptor beta chain was observed a few times. From germline, CDR1 is LNHDA and CDR2 SQIVND (reference sequence). V gave up 5 bases and J gave up 2 bases, with 15 bases separating them. The CDR3 contains 15 residues. These data come from a study of T-cell reconstitution after alpha-beta-depleted transplantation in children. Preparation of the TCRbeta library used unique molecular identifiers. TCRdb recomputed calls from the PCR reads with MiXCR, one row per CDR3 protein. The table shows around 800,000 distinct CDR3 sequences, with less than 20% occurring only once. The source was PBMCs, mostly from graft donor cells, collected 360 days after TCRalphabeta/CD19-depleted stem cell transplant. This receptor was obtained from a male patient under 18 who had a stem cell transplant for acute lymphoblastic leukemia, so the T cells may come from the graft donor. The chain recombines TRBV19 with TRBJ1-1, with D hard to call. This chain's CDR3 is CASSPTTAVNTEAFF. In nucleotides, the CDR3 is TGTGCCAGTAGTCCGACGACCGCGGTAAACACTGAAGCTTTCTTT. The whole variable domain, remainder taken from reference TRBV19 and TRBJ1-1, is DGGITQSPKYLFRKEGQNVTLSCEQNLNHDAMYWYRQDPGQGLRLIYYSQIVNDFQKGDIAEGYSVSREKKESFPLTVTSAQKNPTAFYLCASSPTTAVNTEAFFGQGTRLTVV.